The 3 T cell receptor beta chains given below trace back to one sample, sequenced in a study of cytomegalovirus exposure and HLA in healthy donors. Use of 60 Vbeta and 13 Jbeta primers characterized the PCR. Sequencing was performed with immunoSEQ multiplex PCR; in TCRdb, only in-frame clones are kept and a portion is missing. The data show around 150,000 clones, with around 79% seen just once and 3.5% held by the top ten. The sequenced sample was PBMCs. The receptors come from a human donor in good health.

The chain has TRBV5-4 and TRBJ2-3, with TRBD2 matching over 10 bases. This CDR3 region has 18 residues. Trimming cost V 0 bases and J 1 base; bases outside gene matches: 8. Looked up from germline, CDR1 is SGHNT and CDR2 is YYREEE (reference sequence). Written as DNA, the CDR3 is TGTGCCAGCAGCTTGGACGACCCCGGGACTAGCGGCACAGATACGCAGTATTTT. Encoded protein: CASSLDDPGTSGTDTQYF.

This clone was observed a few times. CDR3: CASSLLSSGSRTNEQYF. In DNA, the CDR3 is TGTGCCAGCAGCTTACTCTCTAGCGGGAGTCGAACTAACGAGCAGTACTTC. The rearrangement links TRBV5-6 to TRBJ2-7; 10 bases are shared with TRBD2. V shed 2 bases, J shed 5 bases, and the junction held 13 bases outside the gene matches. This CDR3 contains 17 residues. Germline assignment: CDR1 SGHDT and CDR2 YYEEEE.

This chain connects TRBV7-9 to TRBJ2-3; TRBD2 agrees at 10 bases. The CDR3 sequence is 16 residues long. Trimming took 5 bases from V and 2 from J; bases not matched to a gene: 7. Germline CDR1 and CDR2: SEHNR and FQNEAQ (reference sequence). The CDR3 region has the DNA TGTGCCAGCAGCCTAAGCGGGGGGGGCTACACAGATACGCAGTATTTT. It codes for CASSLSGGGYTDTQYF.